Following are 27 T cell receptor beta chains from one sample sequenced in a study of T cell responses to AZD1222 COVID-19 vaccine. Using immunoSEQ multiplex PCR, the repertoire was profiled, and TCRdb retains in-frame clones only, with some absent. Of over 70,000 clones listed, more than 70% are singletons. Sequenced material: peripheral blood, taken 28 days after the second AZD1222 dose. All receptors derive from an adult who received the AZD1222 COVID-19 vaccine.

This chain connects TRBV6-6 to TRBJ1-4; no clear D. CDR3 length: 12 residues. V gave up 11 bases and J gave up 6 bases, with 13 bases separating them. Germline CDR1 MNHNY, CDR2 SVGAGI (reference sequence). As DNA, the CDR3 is TGTGCCTGCCAGAAGGGCGATGAAAAACTGTTTTTT. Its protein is CACQKGDEKLFF.

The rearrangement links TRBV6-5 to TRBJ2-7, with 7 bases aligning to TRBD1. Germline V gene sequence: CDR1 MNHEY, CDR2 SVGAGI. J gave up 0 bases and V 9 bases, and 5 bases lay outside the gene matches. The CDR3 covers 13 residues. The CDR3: CASRTGPSYEQYV. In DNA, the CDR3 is TGTGCCAGTAGGACAGGACCCTCCTACGAGCAGTACGTC.

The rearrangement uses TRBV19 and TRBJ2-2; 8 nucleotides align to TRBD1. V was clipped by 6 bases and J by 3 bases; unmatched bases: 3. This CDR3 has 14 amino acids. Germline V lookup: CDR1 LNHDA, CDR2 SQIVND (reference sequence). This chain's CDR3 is CASSRDRHTGELFF. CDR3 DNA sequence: TGTGCCAGTAGCCGGGACAGGCACACCGGGGAGCTGTTTTTT.

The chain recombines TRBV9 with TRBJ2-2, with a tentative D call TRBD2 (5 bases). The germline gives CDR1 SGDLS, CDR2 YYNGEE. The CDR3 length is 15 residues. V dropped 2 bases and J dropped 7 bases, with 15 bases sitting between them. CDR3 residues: CASSVSGNGGGELFF. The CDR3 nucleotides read TGTGCCAGCAGCGTCTCGGGGAATGGTGGCGGGGAGCTGTTTTTT.

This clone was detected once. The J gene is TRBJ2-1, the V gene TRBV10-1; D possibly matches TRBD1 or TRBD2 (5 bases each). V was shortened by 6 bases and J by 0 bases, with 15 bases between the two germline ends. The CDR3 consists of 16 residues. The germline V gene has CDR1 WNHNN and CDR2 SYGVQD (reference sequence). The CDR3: CASRAKKGSSYNEQFF. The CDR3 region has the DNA TGCGCCAGCAGGGCTAAAAAGGGGAGCTCCTACAATGAGCAGTTCTTC.

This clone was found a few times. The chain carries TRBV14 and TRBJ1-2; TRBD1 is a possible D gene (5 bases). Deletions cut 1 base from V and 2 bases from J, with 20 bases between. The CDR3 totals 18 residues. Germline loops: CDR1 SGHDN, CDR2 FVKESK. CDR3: CASSQAYYGTNLNYGYTF. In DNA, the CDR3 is TGTGCCAGCAGCCAAGCGTATTACGGGACCAACCTCAACTATGGCTACACCTTC.

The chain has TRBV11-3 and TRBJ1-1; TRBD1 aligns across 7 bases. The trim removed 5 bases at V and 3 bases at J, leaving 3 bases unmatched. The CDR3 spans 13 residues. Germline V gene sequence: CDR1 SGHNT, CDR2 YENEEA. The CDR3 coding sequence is TGTGCCAGCAGCGCTGGACAGGACACTGAAGCTTTCTTT. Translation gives CASSAGQDTEAFF.

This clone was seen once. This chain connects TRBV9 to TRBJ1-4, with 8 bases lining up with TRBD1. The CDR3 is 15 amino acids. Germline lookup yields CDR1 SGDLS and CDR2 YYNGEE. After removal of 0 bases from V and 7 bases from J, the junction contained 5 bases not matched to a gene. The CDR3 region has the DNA TGTGCCAGCAGCGTAGGGGGCCAGGGGGCTGAAAAACTGTTTTTT. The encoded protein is CASSVGGQGAEKLFF.

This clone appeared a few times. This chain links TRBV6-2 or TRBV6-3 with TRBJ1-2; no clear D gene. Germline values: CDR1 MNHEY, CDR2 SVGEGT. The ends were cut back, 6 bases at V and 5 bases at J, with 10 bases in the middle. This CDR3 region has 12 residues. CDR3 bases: TGTGCCAGCAGCGATCTGGGGTATGGCTACACCTTC. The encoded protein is CASSDLGYGYTF.

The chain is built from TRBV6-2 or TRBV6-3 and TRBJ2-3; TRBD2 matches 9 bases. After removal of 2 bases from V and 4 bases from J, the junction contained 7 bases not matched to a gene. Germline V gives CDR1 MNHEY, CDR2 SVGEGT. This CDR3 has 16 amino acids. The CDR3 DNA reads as TGTGCCAGCAGTTACAGGCTAGCGGGGAGGGCAGATACGCAGTATTTT. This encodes CASSYRLAGRADTQYF.

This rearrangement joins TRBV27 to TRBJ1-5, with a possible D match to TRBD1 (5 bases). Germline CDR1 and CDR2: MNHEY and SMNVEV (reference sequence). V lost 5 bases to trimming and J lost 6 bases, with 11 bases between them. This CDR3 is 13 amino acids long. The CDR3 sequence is CASSPGLFQPQHF. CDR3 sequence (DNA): TGTGCCAGCAGTCCAGGGCTCTTTCAGCCCCAGCATTTT.

CDR3 in amino acids: CASSYEGEEAFF. CDR3 nucleotide sequence: TGTGCCAGCAGTTACGAGGGCGAGGAAGCTTTCTTT. V and J are TRBV6-5 and TRBJ1-1; D remains unclear. The germline CDR1 and CDR2 sequences are MNHEY and SVGAGI. The CDR3 is made up of 12 amino acids. The V end lost 2 bases, the J end lost 8 bases, and 9 bases lay between the germline ends.

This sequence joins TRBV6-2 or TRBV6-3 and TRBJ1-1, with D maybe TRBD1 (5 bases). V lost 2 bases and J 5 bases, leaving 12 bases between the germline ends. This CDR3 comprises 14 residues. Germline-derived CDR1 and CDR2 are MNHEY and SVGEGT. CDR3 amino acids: CASSYGGAGTEAFF. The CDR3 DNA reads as TGTGCCAGCAGTTACGGTGGGGCGGGTACTGAAGCTTTCTTT.

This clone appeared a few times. CDR3 residues: CASSLWGYEQYF. The CDR3 DNA is TGTGCCAGCAGCTTGTGGGGGTACGAGCAGTACTTC. The chain combines TRBV5-4 with TRBJ2-7; D tentatively fits TRBD1 or TRBD2 (5 bases each). Trimming pared 1 base from V and 4 bases from J, leaving 6 bases between. This CDR3 region has 12 residues. The germline CDR1 and CDR2 sequences are SGHNT and YYREEE (reference sequence).

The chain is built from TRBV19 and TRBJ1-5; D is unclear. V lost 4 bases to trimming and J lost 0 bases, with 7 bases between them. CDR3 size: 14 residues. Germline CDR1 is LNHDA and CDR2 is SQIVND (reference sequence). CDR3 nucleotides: TGTGCCAGTAGTAAAACGAATAGCAATCAGCCCCAGCATTTT. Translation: CASSKTNSNQPQHF.

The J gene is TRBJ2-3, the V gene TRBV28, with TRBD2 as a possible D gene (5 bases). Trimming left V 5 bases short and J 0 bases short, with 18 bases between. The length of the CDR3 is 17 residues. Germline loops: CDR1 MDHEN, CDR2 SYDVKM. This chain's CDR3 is CASSRELGAPSTDTQYF. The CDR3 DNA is TGTGCCAGCAGTCGCGAACTGGGAGCTCCGAGCACAGATACGCAGTATTTT. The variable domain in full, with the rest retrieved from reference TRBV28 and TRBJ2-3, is DVKVTQSSRYLVKRTGEKVFLECVQDMDHENMFWYRQDPGLGLRLIYFSYDVKMKEKGDIPEGYSVSREKKERFSLILESASTNQTSMYLCASSRELGAPSTDTQYFGPGTRLTVL.

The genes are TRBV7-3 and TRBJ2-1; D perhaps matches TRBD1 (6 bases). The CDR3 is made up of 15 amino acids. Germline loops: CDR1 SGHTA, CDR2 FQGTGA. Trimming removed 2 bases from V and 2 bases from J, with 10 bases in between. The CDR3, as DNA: TGTGCCAGCAGCTTACAGGGGAACCCCTACAATGAGCAGTTCTTC. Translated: CASSLQGNPYNEQFF.

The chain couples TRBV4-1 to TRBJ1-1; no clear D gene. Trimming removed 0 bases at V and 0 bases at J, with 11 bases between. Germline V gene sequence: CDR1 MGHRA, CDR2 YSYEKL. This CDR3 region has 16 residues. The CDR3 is CASSQDSAAMNTEAFF. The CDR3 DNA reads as TGCGCCAGCAGCCAAGATTCTGCGGCGATGAACACTGAAGCTTTCTTT.

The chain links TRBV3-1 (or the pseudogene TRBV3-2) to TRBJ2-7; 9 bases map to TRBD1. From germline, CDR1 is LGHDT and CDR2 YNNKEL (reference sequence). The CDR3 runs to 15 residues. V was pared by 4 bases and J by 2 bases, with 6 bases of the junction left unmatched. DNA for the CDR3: TGTGCCAGCAGCCGCGGACAGGGGTCACCCTACGAGCAGTACTTC. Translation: CASSRGQGSPYEQYF.

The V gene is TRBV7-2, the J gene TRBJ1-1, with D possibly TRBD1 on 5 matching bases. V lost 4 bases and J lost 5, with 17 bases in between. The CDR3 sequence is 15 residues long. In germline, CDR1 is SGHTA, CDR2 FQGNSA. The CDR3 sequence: CASSSSQGWRTEAFF. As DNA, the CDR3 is TGTGCCAGCAGCTCATCCCAGGGCTGGCGGACTGAAGCTTTCTTT.

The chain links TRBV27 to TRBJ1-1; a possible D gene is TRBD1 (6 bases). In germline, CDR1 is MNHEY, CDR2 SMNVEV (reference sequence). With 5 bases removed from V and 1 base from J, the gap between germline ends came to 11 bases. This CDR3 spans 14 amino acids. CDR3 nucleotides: TGTGCCAGCAGTCAGCAGGGGCCGAACACTGAAGCTTTCTTT. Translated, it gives CASSQQGPNTEAFF.

The CDR3 loop reads CASSPNQRSNEKLFF. The CDR3 bases are TGTGCCAGCTCACCGAATCAGAGATCTAATGAAAAACTGTTTTTT. The chain uses TRBV18 and TRBJ1-4; D is unclear. Per the germline V gene, CDR1 is KGHSH and CDR2 is LQKENI. The ends were cut back, 3 bases at V and 3 bases at J, with 11 bases in the middle. The CDR3 consists of 15 residues.

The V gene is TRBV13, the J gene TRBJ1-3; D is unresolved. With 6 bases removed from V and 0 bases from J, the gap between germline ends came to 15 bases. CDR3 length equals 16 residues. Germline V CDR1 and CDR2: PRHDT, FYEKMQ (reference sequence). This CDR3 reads CASRSEGPVSGNTIYF. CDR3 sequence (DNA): TGTGCCAGCAGATCGGAGGGTCCTGTCTCTGGAAACACCATATATTTT.

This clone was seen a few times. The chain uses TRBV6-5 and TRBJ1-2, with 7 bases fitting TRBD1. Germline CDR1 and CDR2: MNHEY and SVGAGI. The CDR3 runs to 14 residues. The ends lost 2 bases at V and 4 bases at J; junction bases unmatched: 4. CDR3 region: CASSYGTAFYGYTF. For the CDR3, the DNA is TGTGCCAGCAGTTACGGGACAGCGTTCTATGGCTACACCTTC.

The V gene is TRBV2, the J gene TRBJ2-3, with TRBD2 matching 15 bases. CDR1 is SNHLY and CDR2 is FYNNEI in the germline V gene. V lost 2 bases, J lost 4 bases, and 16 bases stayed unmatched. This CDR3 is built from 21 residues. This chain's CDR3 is CASSEPSGTSGGTGVSDTQYF. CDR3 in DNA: TGTGCCAGCAGTGAACCGTCCGGGACTAGCGGGGGGACTGGGGTCTCAGATACGCAGTATTTT.

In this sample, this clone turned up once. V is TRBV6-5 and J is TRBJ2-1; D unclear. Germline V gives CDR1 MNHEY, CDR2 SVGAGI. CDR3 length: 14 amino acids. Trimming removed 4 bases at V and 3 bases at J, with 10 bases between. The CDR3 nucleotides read TGTGCCAGCAGTTCTGGACGGTACTACAATGAGCAGTTCTTC. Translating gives CASSSGRYYNEQFF.

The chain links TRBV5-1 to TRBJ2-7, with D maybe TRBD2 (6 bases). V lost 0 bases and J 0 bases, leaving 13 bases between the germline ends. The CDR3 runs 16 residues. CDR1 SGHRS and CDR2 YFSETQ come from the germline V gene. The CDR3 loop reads CASSLGGGGSSYEQYF. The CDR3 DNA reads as TGCGCCAGCAGCTTGGGGGGCGGAGGGAGCTCCTACGAGCAGTACTTC.